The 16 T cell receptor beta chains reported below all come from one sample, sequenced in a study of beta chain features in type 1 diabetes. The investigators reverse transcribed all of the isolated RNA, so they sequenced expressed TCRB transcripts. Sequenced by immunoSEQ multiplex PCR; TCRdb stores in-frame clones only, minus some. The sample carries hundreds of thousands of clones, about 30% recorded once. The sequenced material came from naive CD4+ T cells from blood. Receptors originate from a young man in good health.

CDR3 coding DNA: TGTGCCTGGACTAGGGATAGAGGTGAGCAGTTCTTC. This sequence encodes CAWTRDRGEQFF. The chain joins TRBV30 to TRBJ2-1; no clear D gene. Germline CDR1 reads GTSNPN; CDR2 reads SVGIG (reference sequence). This CDR3 is built from 12 residues. The V gene lost 4 bases and the J gene lost 9 bases, with 13 bases spanning the gap.

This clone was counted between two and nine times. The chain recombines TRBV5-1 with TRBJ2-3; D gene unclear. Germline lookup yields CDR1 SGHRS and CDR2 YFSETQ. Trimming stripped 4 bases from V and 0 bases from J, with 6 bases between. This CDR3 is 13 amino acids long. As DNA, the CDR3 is TGCGCCAGCAGCATAGACAGCACAGATACGCAGTATTTT. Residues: CASSIDSTDTQYF.

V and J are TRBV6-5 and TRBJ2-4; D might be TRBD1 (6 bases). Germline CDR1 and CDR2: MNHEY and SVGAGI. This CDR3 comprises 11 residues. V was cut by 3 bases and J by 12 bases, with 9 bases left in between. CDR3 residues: CASSYGTTQYF. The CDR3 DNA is TGTGCCAGCAGTTATGGGACAACTCAGTACTTC.

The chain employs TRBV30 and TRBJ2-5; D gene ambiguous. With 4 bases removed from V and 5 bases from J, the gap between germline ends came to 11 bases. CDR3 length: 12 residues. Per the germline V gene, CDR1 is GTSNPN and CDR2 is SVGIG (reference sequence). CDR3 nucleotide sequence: TGTGCCTGGAATCCATCTGGGGAGACCCAGTACTTC. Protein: CAWNPSGETQYF. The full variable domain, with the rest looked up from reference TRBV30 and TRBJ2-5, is SQTIHQWPATLVQPVGSPLSLECTVEGTSNPNLYWYRQAAGRGLQLLFYSVGIGQISSEVPQNLSASRPQDRQFILSSKKLLLSDSGFYLCAWNPSGETQYFGPGTRLLVL.

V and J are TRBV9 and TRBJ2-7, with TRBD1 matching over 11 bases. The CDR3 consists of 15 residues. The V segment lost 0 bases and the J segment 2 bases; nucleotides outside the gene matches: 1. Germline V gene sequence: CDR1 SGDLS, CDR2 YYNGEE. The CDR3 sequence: CASSVEGQGAYEQYF. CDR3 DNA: TGTGCCAGCAGCGTAGAGGGACAGGGGGCCTACGAGCAGTACTTC.

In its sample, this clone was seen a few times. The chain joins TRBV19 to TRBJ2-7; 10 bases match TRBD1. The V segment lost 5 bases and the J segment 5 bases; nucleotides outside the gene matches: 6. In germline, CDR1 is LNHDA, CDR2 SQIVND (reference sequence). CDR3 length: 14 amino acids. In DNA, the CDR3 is TGTGCCAGTAGTCCGGGACAGGGGACGAACGAGCAGTACTTC. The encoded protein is CASSPGQGTNEQYF.

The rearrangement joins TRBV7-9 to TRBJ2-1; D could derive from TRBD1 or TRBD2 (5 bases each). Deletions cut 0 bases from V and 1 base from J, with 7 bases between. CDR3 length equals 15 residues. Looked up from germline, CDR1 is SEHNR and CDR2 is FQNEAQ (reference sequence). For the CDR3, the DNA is TGTGCCAGCAGCTTAGCGGGACGGTCCTACAATGAGCAGTTCTTC. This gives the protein CASSLAGRSYNEQFF.

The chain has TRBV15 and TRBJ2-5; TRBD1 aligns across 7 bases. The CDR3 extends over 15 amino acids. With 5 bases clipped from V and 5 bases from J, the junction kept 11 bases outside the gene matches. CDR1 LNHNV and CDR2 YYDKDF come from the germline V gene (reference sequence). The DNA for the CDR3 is TGTGCCACCAGCCTCTTGACAGGGAGTCAGGAGACCCAGTACTTC. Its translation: CATSLLTGSQETQYF.

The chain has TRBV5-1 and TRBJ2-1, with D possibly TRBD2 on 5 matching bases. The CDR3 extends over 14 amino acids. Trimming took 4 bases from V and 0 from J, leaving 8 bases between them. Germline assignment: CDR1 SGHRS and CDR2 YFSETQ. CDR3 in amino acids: CASSLRDSYNEQFF. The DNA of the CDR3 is TGCGCCAGCAGCCTCCGGGACTCCTACAATGAGCAGTTCTTC. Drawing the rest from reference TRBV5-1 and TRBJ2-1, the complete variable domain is KAGVTQTPRYLIKTRGQQVTLSCSPISGHRSVSWYQQTPGQGLQFLFEYFSETQRNKGNFPGRFSGRQFSNSRSEMNVSTLELGDSALYLCASSLRDSYNEQFFGPGTRLTVL.

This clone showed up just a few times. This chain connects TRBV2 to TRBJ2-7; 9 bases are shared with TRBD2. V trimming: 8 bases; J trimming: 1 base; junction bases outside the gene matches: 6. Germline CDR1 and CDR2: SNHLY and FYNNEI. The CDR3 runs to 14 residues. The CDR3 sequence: CASRRLAESYEQYF. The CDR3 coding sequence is TGTGCCAGCCGCAGACTAGCGGAGTCCTACGAGCAGTACTTC.

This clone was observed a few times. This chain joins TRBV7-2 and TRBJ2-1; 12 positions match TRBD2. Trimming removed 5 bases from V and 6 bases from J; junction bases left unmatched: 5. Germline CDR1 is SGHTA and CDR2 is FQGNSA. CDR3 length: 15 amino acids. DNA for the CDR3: TGTGCCAGCAGCCCCCCGGGACTAGCGGGCAATGAGCAGTTCTTC. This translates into CASSPPGLAGNEQFF.

CDR3 DNA sequence: TGTGCCAGCAGTGAACACGGAGGACAGGAGCTTACCTATGGCTACACCTTC. Protein sequence: CASSEHGGQELTYGYTF. The chain is built from TRBV6-1 and TRBJ1-2, with TRBD1 matching over 7 bases. Germline CDR1 is MNHNS and CDR2 is SASEGT. There are 17 residues in the CDR3. The junction had 13 bases not matched to a gene; V was cut back by 2 bases and J by 4 bases.

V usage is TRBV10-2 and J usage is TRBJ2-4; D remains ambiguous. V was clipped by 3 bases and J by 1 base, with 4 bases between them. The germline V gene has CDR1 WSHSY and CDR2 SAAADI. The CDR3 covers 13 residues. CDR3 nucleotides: TGCGCCAGCAGTGAAAGTGCCAAAAACATTCAGTACTTC. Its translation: CASSESAKNIQYF.

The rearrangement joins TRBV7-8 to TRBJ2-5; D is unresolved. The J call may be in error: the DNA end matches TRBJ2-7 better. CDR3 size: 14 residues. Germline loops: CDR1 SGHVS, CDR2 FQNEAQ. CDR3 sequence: CASSLGPAIYEQYF. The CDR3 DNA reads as TGTGCCAGCAGCTTAGGGCCAGCGATATACGAGCAGTACTTC.

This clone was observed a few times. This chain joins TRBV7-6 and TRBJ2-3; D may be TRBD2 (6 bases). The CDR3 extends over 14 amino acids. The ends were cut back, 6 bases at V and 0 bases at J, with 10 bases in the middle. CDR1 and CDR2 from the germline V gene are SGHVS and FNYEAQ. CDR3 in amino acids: CASRLGTSTDTQYF. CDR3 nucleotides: TGTGCCAGCAGACTTGGGACTAGCACAGATACGCAGTATTTT.

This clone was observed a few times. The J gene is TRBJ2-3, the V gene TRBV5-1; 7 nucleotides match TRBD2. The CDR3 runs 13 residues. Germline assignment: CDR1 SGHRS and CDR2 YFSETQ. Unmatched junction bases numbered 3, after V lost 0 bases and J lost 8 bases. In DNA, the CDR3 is TGCGCCAGCAGCTTGGGGACTAGGAGTACGCAGTATTTT. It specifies CASSLGTRSTQYF.